This TCR beta chain came from a study of CD8+ T cells in alopecia areata. RNA extraction and reverse transcription yielded cDNA as sequencing template. Produced via immunoSEQ multiplex PCR; TCRdb's table is partial and in-frame only. The data hold about 180,000 clones, with roughly half observed a single time. CDR3 length: 15 residues. The J segment lost 6 bases and the V segment lost 4 bases, leaving 6 bases of the junction unmatched. The germline V gene has CDR1 SGHDT and CDR2 YYEEEE. As to treatment: oral pan-JAK inhibitor, 5-10 mg twice daily. The clonotype originates from a human donor with alopecia areata. Here the sequenced sample was CD8+ T cells sorted from blood, taken at approximately week 51, from a patient treated with tofacitinib. The rearrangement uses TRBV5-6 and TRBJ1-6; TRBD1 matches at 8 bases. The CDR3 DNA reads TGTGCCAGCAGCGAGGACAGGGAGGGTAATTCACCCCTCCACTTT. It specifies CASSEDREGNSPLHF.